A selection of T cell receptor beta chains follows, all from one sample in a study of T cell changes during pregnancy in multiple sclerosis. Repertoires were generated with immunoSEQ multiplex PCR, while TCRdb's copy carries only in-frame clones and drops some. This sample has 55,000 to 85,000 clones; 85% to 95% occur once, and the top ten carry roughly 1.2%. The specimen comprised peripheral blood, sampled in the third trimester of pregnancy. These receptors all come from a female donor with multiple sclerosis, enrolled in a pregnancy study. Each CDR3 is given with its conserved first and last residue. D genes are given only for firm matches. Rows may omit the clone size; those that give it use once, few, many or a size class.

>TRBD1|NA|TRBJ2-7|TRBV9
TGTGCCAGCAGCGTAGCTCCTGGGACAGGGTTCTACGAGCAGTACTTC
CASSVAPGTGFYEQYF
>NA|NA|TRBJ2-2|TRBV4-1
TGCGCCAGCAGCCAATGGAGGGGGCGGGCCCTGGCCGGGGAGCTGTTTTTT
CASSQWRGRALAGELFF
>NA|once|TRBJ1-2|TRBV15
TGTGCCACCAGCGGACAGCGACGTTTTAACTATGGCTACACCTTC
CATSGQRRFNYGYTF
>NA|NA|TRBJ2-1|TRBV2
TGTGCCAGCAGTGAGGAGGCGAGCTCCTACAATGAGCAGTTCTTC
CASSEEASSYNEQFF
>TRBD2|NA|TRBJ2-3|TRBV5-1
TGCGCCAGCAGCTTGTTGGGCGGGAGAGGCACAGATACGCAGTATTTT
CASSLLGGRGTDTQYF
>NA|NA|TRBJ2-7|TRBV27
TGTGCCAGCAGGCGAGCCCCTACCTACGAGCAGTACTTC
CASRRAPTYEQYF
>NA|few|TRBJ2-1|TRBV28
TGTGCCAGCAGTCCCATGCCCTCCGCCTGGCCTGAGCAGTTCTTC
CASSPMPSAWPEQFF
>NA|NA|TRBJ1-3|TRBV28
TGTGCCAGCAGCCCGGCGGGCCTCTTGGCAGGAAACACCATATATTTT
CASSPAGLLAGNTIYF
>TRBD1|once|TRBJ1-5|TRBV10-1
TGCGCCAGTTCCTTGGGACAGGCGGGCGATCAGCCCCAGCATTTT
CASSLGQAGDQPQHF
>TRBD1|once|TRBJ2-7|TRBV10-3
TGTGCCATCACAACAGGGGCAAACGAGCAGTACTTC
CAITTGANEQYF
>TRBD2|once|TRBJ2-1|TRBV18
TGTGCCAGCTCACCACGAGGACTAGCGGGTAGGGATGAGCAGTTCTTC
CASSPRGLAGRDEQFF
>NA|NA|TRBJ2-3|TRBV29-1
TGCAGCGTTGAGCTCGGTAGTTTACGGGATACGCAGTATTTT
CSVELGSLRDTQYF
>TRBD1|NA|TRBJ2-7|TRBV18
TGTGCCAGCTCCTCCCCAGGGGGTGAGGACGAGCAGTACTTC
CASSSPGGEDEQYF
>TRBD1|once|TRBJ2-5|TRBV5-1
TGCGCCAGCAGCGGAGGGACAGGGAGGAGCGAGACCCAGTACTTC
CASSGGTGRSETQYF
>NA|NA|TRBJ2-7|TRBV5-1
TGCGCCAGCAGCTTGGTCTCTAGTATCTACGAGCAGTACTTC
CASSLVSSIYEQYF
>NA|NA|TRBJ2-5|TRBV5-6
TGTGCCAGCAGCCGGGACTTGTACCAAGAGACCCAGTACTTC
CASSRDLYQETQYF
>TRBD1|NA|TRBJ2-3|TRBV10-3
TGTGCCATCAGTGAGTCACAGGGGAGAGGTGATACGCAGTATTTT
CAISESQGRGDTQYF
>NA|once|TRBJ2-2|TRBV19
TGTGCCAGTAGTATAGCAGGGCGGCTGGACACCGGGGAGCTGTTTTTT
CASSIAGRLDTGELFF
>TRBD1|NA|TRBJ2-7|TRBV19
TGTGCCAGTAGTATTGGACAGGCTTACGCCTACGAGCAGTACTTC
CASSIGQAYAYEQYF
>TRBD1|NA|TRBJ1-5|TRBV27
TGTGCCAGCAGGGCGGACAGGGGAGAGCTCGATGGCAATCAGCCCCAGCATTTT
CASRADRGELDGNQPQHF
>TRBD1|NA|TRBJ2-7|TRBV2
TGTGCCACCGCTGGACAGGGATTCTACGAGCAGTACTTC
CATAGQGFYEQYF
>TRBD1|NA|TRBJ1-3|TRBV30
TGTGCCTGGAGTGCTTGGGACAGGGATGGAAACACCATATATTTT
CAWSAWDRDGNTIYF
>TRBD1|NA|TRBJ2-7|TRBV19
TGTGCCAGTAGTATAACCAACAGGGGCAGCTCCTACGAGCAGTACTTC
CASSITNRGSSYEQYF
>NA|NA|TRBJ1-1|TRBV6-6
TGTGCCAGCAGTACCCTGGGGGCAGCCCATGAAGCTTTCTTT
CASSTLGAAHEAFF
>NA|NA|TRBJ2-4|TRBV2
TGTGCCAGCAGCGAGACAGGAGGAGCCAAAAACATTCAGTACTTC
CASSETGGAKNIQYF
>TRBD1|NA|TRBJ2-5|TRBV18
TGTGCCAGCTCACGAGGGACAGGGGGCCAAGAGACCCAGTACTTC
CASSRGTGGQETQYF
>NA|NA|TRBJ1-2|TRBV5-1
TGCGCCAGCAGCTTGGACGCGGTGTCCTATGGCTACACCTTC
CASSLDAVSYGYTF
>NA|once|TRBJ1-1|TRBV28
TGTGCCAGCCTACGAGGAGGGGCCTTTACTGAAGCTTTCTTT
CASLRGGAFTEAFF
>TRBD2|NA|TRBJ2-1|TRBV7-9
TGTGCCAGCTACGAGGAAGCGGGAGATGAGCAGTTCTTC
CASYEEAGDEQFF
>TRBD1|NA|TRBJ2-6|TRBV28
TGTGCCAGCAGTGACCAGGGGGCAATTGGGGCCAACGTCCTGACTTTC
CASSDQGAIGANVLTF
>TRBD2|NA|TRBJ2-5|TRBV5-6
TGTGCCAGCAGGCGGGAGTCACGAGAGACCCAGTACTTC
CASRRESRETQYF
>NA|NA|TRBJ1-4|TRBV18
TGTGCCAGCTCACCAGCCAGGGGATCAACTAATGAAAAACTGTTTTTT
CASSPARGSTNEKLFF
>TRBD2|NA|TRBJ2-1|TRBV7-8
TGTGCCAGCAGCTTAAGGGAGACTAGCGGGGAGAATGAGCAGTTCTTC
CASSLRETSGENEQFF
>NA|NA|TRBJ1-3|TRBV7-7
TGTGCTAGCAGCTCCCTAGGGGCCTACGGAAACACCATATATTTT
CASSSLGAYGNTIYF
>TRBD1|NA|TRBJ2-3|TRBV27
TGTGCCAGCAGTTTTAAAGGGACAGGGGACCAGTATTTT
CASSFKGTGDQYF
>NA|NA|TRBJ2-5|TRBV6-5
TGTGCCAGCAGTTTAGCCCGACAGTACCTAAAAGAGACCCAGTACTTC
CASSLARQYLKETQYF
>TRBD1|NA|TRBJ2-5|TRBV18
TGTGCCAGCTCACCCAGGGGCAGGGGGCAAGAGACCCAGTACTTC
CASSPRGRGQETQYF
>TRBD1|NA|TRBJ2-6|TRBV5-1
TGCGCCAGCAGCTCACAGGGGGACCCTGGGGCCAACGTCCTGACTTTC
CASSSQGDPGANVLTF
>NA|NA|TRBJ1-1|TRBV7-2
TGTGCCAGCATCAGACAGACTAACACTGAAGCTTTCTTT
CASIRQTNTEAFF
>NA|NA|TRBJ1-2|TRBV10-1
TGCGCCAGCAGTATGACAGTCAACTATGGCTACACCTTC
CASSMTVNYGYTF
>TRBD1|once|TRBJ2-7|TRBV28
TGTGCCATGGGCGGACAGGAGGCCTACGAGCAGTACTTC
CAMGGQEAYEQYF
>TRBD1|NA|TRBJ2-1|TRBV29-1
TGCAGCGTCCGAGGCGACAGGGGGTCTTCCTACAATGAGCAGTTCTTC
CSVRGDRGSSYNEQFF
>NA|NA|TRBJ1-4|TRBV4-3
TGCGCCAGCAGCCAAGAGTCGGGGGGGAGGCGAAAACTGTTTTTT
CASSQESGGRRKLFF
>NA|NA|TRBJ2-7|TRBV21-1
TGTGCCAGCATCCTAAACGGACAGGGGGTAACCTACGAGCAGTACTTC
CASILNGQGVTYEQYF
>NA|NA|TRBJ1-2|TRBV28
TGTGCCAGCAGCCCAATCCAGGGCCTCCCCCCCGGCTACACCTTC
CASSPIQGLPPGYTF
>TRBD1|once|TRBJ1-5|TRBV5-4
TGTGCCAGCAGCCAAGACAGGGGGCGACAGCCCCAGCATTTT
CASSQDRGRQPQHF
>NA|NA|TRBJ1-4|TRBV9
TGTGCCAGCAGCGTGTCAGTGACTAATGAAAAACTGTTTTTT
CASSVSVTNEKLFF
>TRBD2|NA|TRBJ2-1|TRBV10-1
TGCGCCAGCAGTGGACTAGCGGGAGGGGAGCAGTTCTTC
CASSGLAGGEQFF
>NA|NA|TRBJ2-5|TRBV18
TGTGCCAGCTCACCCTCCCAAGAGACCCAGTACTTC
CASSPSQETQYF
>TRBD1|NA|TRBJ2-7|TRBV5-8
TGTGCCAGCAGCTCCGCAGGGGGCTCCTACGAGCAGTACTTC
CASSSAGGSYEQYF
>NA|NA|TRBJ2-3|TRBV10-3
TGTGCCATCAGTGAGTCGTTTGCTGGCGGGACCACAGATACGCAGTATTTT
CAISESFAGGTTDTQYF
>NA|NA|TRBJ2-2|TRBV9
TGTGCCAGCAGCACAAGACTGGGTGGGACCGGGGAGCTGTTTTTT
CASSTRLGGTGELFF
>NA|NA|TRBJ2-7|TRBV6-5
TGTGCCAGCAGTTACTCGGCAGGACTATTCTACGAGCAGTACTTC
CASSYSAGLFYEQYF
>NA|NA|TRBJ2-2|TRBV19
TGTGCCAGTAGTCTATCGAACACCGGGGAGCTGTTTTTT
CASSLSNTGELFF
>NA|NA|TRBJ1-1|TRBV5-6
TGTGCCAGCAGCTTGGCCTCCACAGGAGCTCTAATGAACACTGAAGCTTTCTTT
CASSLASTGALMNTEAFF
>TRBD2|NA|TRBJ2-3|TRBV28
TGTGCCAGCAGTTTATTCACGCTAGCGGGGAGCTATAGCACAGATACGCAGTATTTT
CASSLFTLAGSYSTDTQYF
>NA|NA|TRBJ1-3|TRBV29-1
TGCAGCGTTGGGACCTCAGGGTCTGGAAACACCATATATTTT
CSVGTSGSGNTIYF
>NA|NA|TRBJ1-3|TRBV11-2
TGTGCCAGCAGCTTCCGCACCGGGACTGGAAACACCATATATTTT
CASSFRTGTGNTIYF
>NA|NA|TRBJ1-1|TRBV11-2
TGTGCCAGCAGCTTTTTTACAGGGATCGAAGCTTTCTTT
CASSFFTGIEAFF
>TRBD1|NA|TRBJ1-2|TRBV30
TGTGCCTGGGGGGACAGGGGGCATTATGGCTACACCTTC
CAWGDRGHYGYTF